This T cell receptor (beta chain) was obtained from a study of blood T cell repertoires in COVID-19. Points on this clone: Additional DNA sequences in this sample encode the identical CDR3.

Only in-frame clones appear in the TCRdb table, and some are missing; sequencing was by immunoSEQ multiplex PCR. The sample has 88,000 or so clones, 65% to 85% seen once. CDR3 length: 13 amino acids. With 3 bases removed from V and 0 bases from J, the gap between germline ends came to 6 bases. Per germline, CDR1 KGHSH and CDR2 LQKENI. Material: peripheral blood. This receptor was obtained from a man between 60 and 75 years old with acute or convalescent COVID-19. V usage is TRBV18 and J usage is TRBJ2-7; tentative D call: TRBD2 (6 bases). CDR3 region: CASSPGSSYEQYF. Here the CDR3 DNA reads TGTGCCAGCTCACCCGGGAGCTCCTACGAGCAGTACTTC.